Each of the 14 T cell receptor beta chains below was sequenced from the same sample in a study of cytomegalovirus exposure and HLA in healthy donors (dated by TCRdb to the late 2010s). The protocol used for the library was the immunoSEQ multiplex PCR assay. A mixture of 60 forward primers for TCR Vbeta segments and 13 reverse primers for TCR Jbeta segments was used in the multiplex PCR. The source is immuneACCESS, and TCRdb retained only in-frame sequences with V and J called. Part of the clones is not carried over; for the studies checked, unresolved V genes explain less than half of this, and the remainder is unexplained. In this sample's table one finds some 110,000 clones. The ten largest clones represent 2% to 2.5% of the sample. Sequencing was carried out using PBMCs. Receptors were obtained from a man aged 40-55 years in good health and CMV-seronegative.

The CDR3 protein is CASSLEAGLGNTIYF. Here the CDR3 DNA reads TGTGCCAGCAGCTTAGAAGCAGGGTTGGGAAACACCATATATTTT. The rearrangement links TRBV7-6 to TRBJ1-3, with a tentative D call TRBD1 (5 bases). This CDR3 region has 15 residues. Germline V gene lookup returns CDR1 SGHVS and CDR2 FNYEAQ. The ends were cut back, 1 base at V and 4 bases at J, with 11 bases in the middle.

The chain combines TRBV29-1 with TRBJ2-1, with D possibly being TRBD2 (6 bases). V was pared by 7 bases and J by 9 bases, with 22 bases between. The CDR3 has 14 amino acids. The germline V gene has CDR1 SQVTM and CDR2 ANQGSEA. CDR3 region: CSASWDGRGGEQFF. In DNA form, the CDR3 reads TGCAGCGCTTCGTGGGACGGGAGAGGCGGTGAGCAGTTCTTC.

Concerning this clone: Given the absence of the conserved phenylalanine or tryptophan at the CDR3 end, a read error is likely. Because the CDR3's place on the DNA is in doubt, the DNA is left out and the CDR3 is given as listed by TCRdb. The rearrangement joins TRBV29-1 to TRBJ1-2. Germline V gene sequence: CDR1 SQVTM, CDR2 ANQGSEA. Inclusive of both ends, the CDR3 amounts to 12 amino acids. CDR3 residues: CSVRAQAPGLLL.

The rearrangement links TRBV19 to TRBJ2-7; TRBD1 agrees at 7 bases. Trimming cost V 5 bases and J 4 bases; bases outside gene matches: 5. CDR3 length: 13 residues. Germline lookup yields CDR1 LNHDA and CDR2 SQIVND (reference sequence). The CDR3 DNA follows: TGTGCCAGTAGTCCTGGGACAGCATACGAGCAGTACTTC. Protein product: CASSPGTAYEQYF.

The gene calls are TRBV2 and TRBJ2-2, with D hard to call. V was pared by 6 bases and J by 5 bases, with 10 bases between. Germline V gene sequence: CDR1 SNHLY, CDR2 FYNNEI. The CDR3 sequence is 13 residues long. The CDR3 region has the DNA TGTGCCAGCAGGTCGCAGGATACCGGGGAGCTGTTTTTT. Protein product: CASRSQDTGELFF.

V gene TRBV7-2 combines with J gene TRBJ2-7; perhaps TRBD1 as D (5 bases). CDR1 and CDR2 from the germline V gene are SGHTA and FQGNSA. Trimming left V 1 base short and J 11 bases short, with 12 bases between. This CDR3 has 12 residues. The CDR3 region is CASSLGGHVEYF. CDR3 nucleotides: TGTGCCAGCAGCTTAGGTGGACACGTGGAGTACTTC.

The J gene is TRBJ1-6, the V gene TRBV5-1; 11 bases map to TRBD1. The CDR3 totals 16 residues. The germline V gene has CDR1 SGHRS and CDR2 YFSETQ. Trimming cost V 0 bases and J 8 bases; bases outside gene matches: 4. In DNA form, the CDR3 reads TGCGCCAGCAGCTTGGCCGGGGACAGGGGGTATTCACCCCTCCACTTT. Encoded protein: CASSLAGDRGYSPLHF.

V gene TRBV20-1 combines with J gene TRBJ1-1; D gene uncertain. This CDR3 has 10 amino acids. Germline assignment: CDR1 DFQATT and CDR2 SNEGSKA (reference sequence). Trimming left V 0 bases short and J 8 bases short, with 4 bases between. The CDR3 coding sequence is TGCAGTGCTAGAGAAAGCGAAGCTTTCTTT. Its translation is CSARESEAFF.

The V call is TRBV7-2, the J call TRBJ2-3; 12 nucleotides line up with TRBD1. The V gene's germline CDR1 is SGHTA and CDR2 FQGNSA. V trimming: 2 bases; J trimming: 5 bases; junction bases outside the gene matches: 5. The CDR3 is 16 residues long. CDR3 nucleotides: TGTGCCAGCAGCTTACGGGACAGGGGGCTTAGAGATACGCAGTATTTT. It specifies CASSLRDRGLRDTQYF.

This chain connects TRBV7-9 to TRBJ1-1, with D possibly being TRBD1 (5 bases). CDR1 and CDR2 (germline): SEHNR, FQNEAQ (reference sequence). The CDR3 covers 15 residues. V lost 5 bases and J lost 3, with 16 bases in between. The CDR3 region is CASSPFRVSYTEAFF. The CDR3, as DNA: TGTGCCAGCAGCCCATTCAGGGTTTCGTACACTGAAGCTTTCTTT. The full variable domain, rest sourced from reference TRBV7-9 and TRBJ1-1, is DTGVSQNPRHKITKRGQNVTFRCDPISEHNRLYWYRQTLGQGPEFLTYFQNEAQLEKSRLLSDRFSAERPKGSFSTLEIQRTEQGDSAMYLCASSPFRVSYTEAFFGQGTRLTVV.

The chain has TRBV7-2 and TRBJ2-1; the D gene is possibly TRBD1 (7 bases). CDR3 length: 19 amino acids. V lost 3 bases, J lost 10 bases, and 31 bases lay in between. Germline CDR1 and CDR2: SGHTA and FQGNSA. Here the CDR3 DNA reads TGTGCCAGCAGCTTTCCGCCCTGGGGTGTACAGGGGAGGCCTTTGGAGCAGTTCTTC. Its protein is CASSFPPWGVQGRPLEQFF.

This chain connects TRBV6-6 to TRBJ2-7, with 7 bases matching TRBD1. Trimming removed 5 bases from V and 5 bases from J; junction bases left unmatched: 6. Germline V lookup: CDR1 MNHNY, CDR2 SVGAGI (reference sequence). This CDR3 has 13 amino acids. CDR3 sequence: CASSPGQYHEQYF. DNA for the CDR3: TGTGCCAGCAGTCCGGGACAGTACCACGAGCAGTACTTC.

V and J are TRBV2 and TRBJ2-5, with D tentatively TRBD2 (6 bases). Trimming cost V 4 bases and J 3 bases, with 15 bases left between them. CDR3 size: 15 residues. CDR1 is SNHLY and CDR2 is FYNNEI in the germline V gene. Here the CDR3 reads CASSASEWREETQYF. The CDR3 DNA is TGTGCCAGCAGTGCTAGCGAGTGGAGGGAAGAGACCCAGTACTTC.

This rearrangement joins TRBV19 to TRBJ2-7, with D possibly TRBD1 on 7 matching bases. CDR1 and CDR2 (germline): LNHDA, SQIVND (reference sequence). The CDR3 length is 15 residues. The V and J ends lost 3 bases and 2 bases respectively, with 14 bases between them. The CDR3 loop is CASSIQGEATYEQYF. The CDR3, as DNA: TGTGCCAGTAGTATTCAGGGGGAGGCAACCTACGAGCAGTACTTC.